This T cell receptor beta chain was sequenced during a study of early T cells in non-severe SARS-CoV-2 infection. From germline, CDR1 is DFQATT and CDR2 SNEGSKA (reference sequence). The ends were cut back, 6 bases at V and 7 bases at J, with 9 bases in the middle. This CDR3 comprises 11 residues. TCRdb re-called the 5' RACE reads with MiXCR, one entry per CDR3 protein. The sample yields around 67,000 distinct CDR3 sequences, around 10% seen once. This clonotype was seen many times. The sample consisted of whole blood. The gene calls are TRBV20-1 and TRBJ2-2; D is undetermined. The sequence came from an adult who was a healthcare worker with PCR-confirmed SARS-CoV-2 infection or an uninfected control (not recorded which). This CDR3 is CSATFGGELFF. CDR3 in DNA: TGCAGTGCCACCTTCGGCGGGGAGCTGTTTTTT.